Listed below are T cell receptor beta chains from one sample, sequenced in a study of early T cells in non-severe SARS-CoV-2 infection. TCRdb independently ran MiXCR on the 5' RACE reads; one entry per CDR3 protein. Seen here are some 77,000 distinct CDR3 sequences, 7.5% to 10% observed once, and the top ten hold roughly 4.8%. Specimen: whole blood. These receptors were taken from an adult who was a healthcare worker with PCR-confirmed SARS-CoV-2 infection or an uninfected control (not recorded which). Each CDR3 is given with its conserved first and last residue. D genes are given only for firm matches. Clone size appears in some rows only: once, few, many, or a class for an expanded clone.

TRBV5-4,TRBJ2-7,many,.,TGTGCCAGCAGCTTGAGCCTGGAGGACTACGAGCAGTACTTC,CASSLSLEDYEQYF
TRBV3-1,TRBJ2-1,few,.,TGTGCCAGCAGCCCGCCGTTACACAGGATAAGTCCCCCAACCTACAATGAGCAGTTCTTC,CASSPPLHRISPPTYNEQFF
TRBV3-1,TRBJ2-2,many,.,TGTGCCAGCAGCCAAGAAGACGTCACCGGGGAGCTGTTTTTT,CASSQEDVTGELFF
TRBV3-1,TRBJ2-7,many,.,TGTGCCAGCAGCCAAGATCCGGCAAGTTCCTACGAGCAGTACTTC,CASSQDPASSYEQYF
TRBV7-6,TRBJ2-1,many,.,TGTGCCAGCAGTTCACCACCGGGTACAAGGGCGAATGAGCAGTTCTTC,CASSSPPGTRANEQFF
TRBV20-1,TRBJ2-1,many,TRBD2,TGCAGTGCCCCATTGGGACTAGCGGGCTTAAGCTCCTACAATGAGCAGTTCTTC,CSAPLGLAGLSSYNEQFF
TRBV12-5,TRBJ2-7,many,.,TGTGCTACCACAACAGGGCAGGGAGACCACGAGCAGTACTTC,CATTTGQGDHEQYF
TRBV28,TRBJ1-1,many,.,TGTGCCACCTCTCCCAGACACAGGACTACTGAAGCTTTCTTT,CATSPRHRTTEAFF
TRBV19,TRBJ2-2,.,.,TGTGCCAGTAGTATGACTCACTCGGGGGAGCTGTTTTTT,CASSMTHSGELFF
TRBV24-1,TRBJ1-2,many,.,TGTGCCACCAGTGAGCCGGGCCGCTATGGCTACACCTTC,CATSEPGRYGYTF
TRBV3-1,TRBJ2-1,.,.,TGTGCCAGCAGCCAAGATTGGGCAAGTAAGTCCTACAATGAGCAGTTCTTC,CASSQDWASKSYNEQFF
TRBV12-3/TRBV12-4,TRBJ2-7,.,.,TGTGCCAGCACTACTAGGATAAACTACGAGCAGTACTTC,CASTTRINYEQYF
TRBV28,TRBJ2-7,.,TRBD2,TGTGCCAGCAGTGAAGCGGGAGGGTCGTCGCAGTACTTC,CASSEAGGSSQYF
TRBV2,TRBJ2-3,many,.,TGTGCCAGCAGTGGGAGGTCAGTCATTGGAGATACGCAGTATTTT,CASSGRSVIGDTQYF
TRBV27,TRBJ2-3,few,.,TGTGCCAGCAGTTCATGGACGGATGCCAGCACAGATACGCAGTATTTT,CASSSWTDASTDTQYF
TRBV7-9,TRBJ2-7,many,.,TGTGCCAGCAGCTCCCGTCTCGGCAGCCAAACCGTGTACGAGCAGTACTTC,CASSSRLGSQTVYEQYF
TRBV27,TRBJ2-7,many,.,TGTGCCAGCAGTTTATCGACGGGACTTACCTACGAGCAGTACTTC,CASSLSTGLTYEQYF
TRBV3-1,TRBJ2-1,many,.,TGTGCCAGCCGACGAAACAATGAGCAGTTCTTC,CASRRNNEQFF
TRBV28,TRBJ2-2,.,TRBD2,TGTGCCAGCAGTTCACCCGGGACTAGCGGGAGTCGGACCGGGGAGCTGTTTTTT,CASSSPGTSGSRTGELFF
TRBV11-2,TRBJ1-1,many,.,TGTGCCAGCAGCCTGCAATCAGGGATGGAAGCTTTCTTT,CASSLQSGMEAFF
TRBV28,TRBJ1-1,few,.,TGTGCCAGCGTGGCAGAGCTGAACACTGAAGCTTTCTTT,CASVAELNTEAFF
TRBV15,TRBJ2-2,few,.,TGTGCCACCAGCAGAGACAGGGGTTACACCGGGGAGCTGTTTTTT,CATSRDRGYTGELFF
TRBV3-1,TRBJ2-5,many,.,TGTGCCAGCAGCCAACAAAACCCTAGGTCCCGAGAGACCCAGTACTTC,CASSQQNPRSRETQYF
TRBV28,TRBJ2-1,many,.,TGTGCCAGCAAACGAAGCGGCCCTATCCCCTCCTACAATGAGCAGTTCTTC,CASKRSGPIPSYNEQFF
TRBV2,TRBJ1-5,.,TRBD1,TGTGCCAGCAGCGGGGACAGACGAAATCAGCCCCAGCATTTT,CASSGDRRNQPQHF
TRBV28,TRBJ1-3,many,.,TGTGCCAGCAGACGATCCGATGCCATATATTTT,CASRRSDAIYF
TRBV30,TRBJ1-2,many,.,TGTGCCTGGGACAGACCTAACTATGGCTACACCTTC,CAWDRPNYGYTF
TRBV11-2,TRBJ2-1,.,.,TGTGCCAGCAGCTTGCCCGGGCAGATTTCCTACAATGAGCAGTTCTTC,CASSLPGQISYNEQFF
TRBV20-1,TRBJ2-2,many,TRBD1,TGCAGTGCTAGAGATATCCGGGACAGGGACACCGGGGAGCTGTTTTTT,CSARDIRDRDTGELFF
TRBV7-8,TRBJ2-3,.,.,TGTGCCAGCAGCCAGAGAGGGGAGAGGGATACGCAGTATTTT,CASSQRGERDTQYF
TRBV7-9,TRBJ1-2,.,TRBD1,TGTGTCAGCAGCCCCACAGGGGGCGGGGACTACACCTTC,CVSSPTGGGDYTF
TRBV2,TRBJ2-3,few,.,TGTGCCAGCAGTACCCCACGCGTGCGGGGGCCGGCGGGAGTGTTGGATACGCAGTATTTT,CASSTPRVRGPAGVLDTQYF
TRBV7-2,TRBJ2-1,.,TRBD2,TGTGCCAGCAGCTTAGTCCGGGCTAGCGGTCGCCTTGAGCAGTTCTTC,CASSLVRASGRLEQFF
TRBV5-4,TRBJ2-7,.,.,TGTGTCAGCAGCTTACAAGACAGCTACGAGCAGTACTTC,CVSSLQDSYEQYF
TRBV28,TRBJ2-1,.,.,TGTGCCAGCAGTTTCAGGGGCCTGGGATCCTACAATGAGCAGTTCTTC,CASSFRGLGSYNEQFF
TRBV11-1,TRBJ2-4,many,TRBD1,TGTGCCAGCAGCTTTACCGGGACAGGGGGCGCGGCCAAAAACATTCAGTACTTC,CASSFTGTGGAAKNIQYF
TRBV28,TRBJ1-2,many,.,TGTGCCAGCAGTTTGGAGGGGAGCGGCTACACCTTC,CASSLEGSGYTF
TRBV2,TRBJ1-1,few,.,TGTGCCAGCAGATTAAAACCGAACACTGAAGCTTTCTTT,CASRLKPNTEAFF
TRBV28,TRBJ2-7,many,.,TGTGCCAGCAGCCGTAATTTGGGACAGCAGTACTTC,CASSRNLGQQYF
TRBV24-1,TRBJ2-5,many,TRBD2,TGTGCCACCGGGACCCAACGCGGGAGGGACTTCCAAGAGACCCAGTACTTC,CATGTQRGRDFQETQYF
TRBV20-1,TRBJ2-5,many,.,TGCAGTGCTAGATACCACGGGATAGGCGAGACCCAGTACTTC,CSARYHGIGETQYF
TRBV28,TRBJ2-7,.,.,TGTGCCAGCAGTTTAATGAGGGCCGAGCAGTACTTC,CASSLMRAEQYF
TRBV7-8,TRBJ2-5,few,TRBD2,TGTGCCAGCAGCCCCACCGGGACTAGCGGTTCTGTGGAGTACTTC,CASSPTGTSGSVEYF
TRBV5-1,TRBJ1-1,many,.,TGCGCCAGCAGCTTGGGAGGCAGCCCTCTGAACACTGAAGCTTTCTTT,CASSLGGSPLNTEAFF
TRBV7-2,TRBJ2-1,few,.,TGTGCCAGCAGCTCCTATTTGGGTGAGCAGTTCTTC,CASSSYLGEQFF
TRBV28,TRBJ2-1,.,TRBD2,TGTGCCAGCAGTCCCGTAGCGGGAGGGCCCTACAATGAGCCGTTCTTC,CASSPVAGGPYNEPFF
TRBV11-2,TRBJ2-1,many,TRBD2,TGTGCCAGCAGCTTAGATTCGCTTGGGGGAGGGTACAATGAGCAGTTCTTC,CASSLDSLGGGYNEQFF
TRBV20-1,TRBJ2-7,.,TRBD1,TGCAGTGCCACGGGACAGGGCGGTAACGAGCAGTACTTC,CSATGQGGNEQYF
TRBV4-1,TRBJ2-2,many,TRBD1,TGCGCCAGCAGCCAAGTCAGGGGGCCTTCGAACACCGGGGAGCTGTTTTTT,CASSQVRGPSNTGELFF
TRBV3-1,TRBJ2-1,many,TRBD2,TGTGCCAGCAGCCAAGATAGACTAGCGGGACGCAATGAGCAGTTCTTC,CASSQDRLAGRNEQFF
TRBV4-1,TRBJ2-1,.,TRBD2,TGCGCCAGCAGCCAAGTCTGGGCGGGAGGTGGAAATGAGCAGTTCTTC,CASSQVWAGGGNEQFF
TRBV3-1,TRBJ1-2,few,.,TGTGCCAGCAGCCAAGCCTGGCGGACACAAATTCCTCCTGGCTACACCTTC,CASSQAWRTQIPPGYTF
TRBV20-1,TRBJ2-1,many,TRBD1,TGCAGTGCTAGGTGGCAGGGGGATAACTACAATGAGCAGTTCTTC,CSARWQGDNYNEQFF
TRBV4-1,TRBJ2-1,many,.,TGCGCCAGCAGCCAAGATAGGAGGGATGGCAATGAGCAGTTCTTC,CASSQDRRDGNEQFF
TRBV4-1,TRBJ1-1,few,TRBD1,TGCGCCAGCAGCCAAGAGCCCCATCGACAGGGAGGTGAAGCTTTCTTT,CASSQEPHRQGGEAFF
TRBV10-3,TRBJ2-3,.,.,TGTGCCATCAGTGCGAGAGGCGGTGGGGACGTGGATACGCAGTATTTT,CAISARGGGDVDTQYF
TRBV24-1,TRBJ2-1,many,.,TGTGCCACCAGTGATGGGAGAGGGAATGAGCAGTTCTTC,CATSDGRGNEQFF
TRBV20-1,TRBJ2-1,few,TRBD2,TGCAGTGCTAGCCGTAGCGGGAGATGGAATGAGCAGTTCTTC,CSASRSGRWNEQFF